Included here is one TCR beta chain sequence, with context. The data were obtained in a study of Ad26.COV2.S vaccination and SARS-CoV-2 variants. Across the whole study: Donor got 5x10^10 or 1x10^11 viral particles of Ad26.COV2.S.

Sequencing used immunoSEQ multiplex PCR; TCRdb keeps in-frame clones, though not all of them. This sample has about 420,000 clones, with around 87% found just once. The V and J ends lost 6 bases and 8 bases, in that order; junction bases with no gene match: 10. This CDR3 is built from 15 residues. Germline CDR1 is LGHNA and CDR2 is YSLEER. Treatment here: over 15 received Ad26.COV2.S at low or high dose, single or two shots; 5 received placebo; per-sample allocation not given. Each sample was drawn 63 days after the first injection (of vaccine or placebo). Whoever gave the sample was an adult aged 18-55 years in Boston.

The receptor's source is a person between 18 and 60 years old who received the Ad26.COV2.S COVID-19 vaccine or a placebo. Sequenced here: peripheral blood, sampled in a trial of Ad26.COV2.S vaccine versus placebo. The chain joins TRBV4-3 to TRBJ2-1; 10 nucleotides line up with TRBD1. In DNA, the CDR3 is TGCGCCAGCAGGGATGGGACAGGGGCGCGTCATGAGCAGTTCTTC. Its translation: CASRDGTGARHEQFF.